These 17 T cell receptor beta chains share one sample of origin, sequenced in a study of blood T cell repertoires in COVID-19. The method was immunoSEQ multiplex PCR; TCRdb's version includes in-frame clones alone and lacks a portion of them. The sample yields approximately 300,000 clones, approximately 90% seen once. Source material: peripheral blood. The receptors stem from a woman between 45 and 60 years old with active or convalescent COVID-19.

The CDR3 DNA reads as TGCAGCGTTGAACCCGCACTAGGGGTCGGGAGCACTGAAGCTTTCTTT. Its protein is CSVEPALGVGSTEAFF. V is TRBV29-1 and J is TRBJ1-1; TRBD1 might be the D (5 bases). Germline CDR1 is SQVTM and CDR2 is ANQGSEA. This CDR3 is 16 amino acids long. Trimming left V 2 bases short and J 4 bases short, with 20 bases between.

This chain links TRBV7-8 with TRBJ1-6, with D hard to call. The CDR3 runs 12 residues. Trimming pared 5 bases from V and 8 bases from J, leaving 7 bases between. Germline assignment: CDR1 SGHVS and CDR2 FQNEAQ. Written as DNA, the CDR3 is TGTGCCAGCAGCCGACGTGATTCACCCCTCCACTTT. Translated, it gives CASSRRDSPLHF.

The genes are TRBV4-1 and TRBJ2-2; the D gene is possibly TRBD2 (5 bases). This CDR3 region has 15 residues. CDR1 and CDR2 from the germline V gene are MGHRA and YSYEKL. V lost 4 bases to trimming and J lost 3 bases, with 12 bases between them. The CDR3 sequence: CASSLGLDHTGELFF. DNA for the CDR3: TGCGCCAGCAGCCTCGGACTGGACCACACCGGGGAGCTGTTTTTT.

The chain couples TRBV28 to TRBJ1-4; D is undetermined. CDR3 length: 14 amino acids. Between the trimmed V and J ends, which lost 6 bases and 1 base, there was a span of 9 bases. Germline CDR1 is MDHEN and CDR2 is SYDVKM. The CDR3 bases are TGTGCCAGCAGACTACGAAGAACTAATGAAAAACTGTTTTTT. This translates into CASRLRRTNEKLFF.

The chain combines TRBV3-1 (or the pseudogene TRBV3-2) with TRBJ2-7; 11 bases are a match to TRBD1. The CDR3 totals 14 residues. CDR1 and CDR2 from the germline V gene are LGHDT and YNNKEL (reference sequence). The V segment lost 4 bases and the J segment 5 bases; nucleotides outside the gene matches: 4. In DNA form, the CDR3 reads TGTGCCAGCAGCCCAAGGACAGGGGGCAACGAGCAGTACTTC. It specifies CASSPRTGGNEQYF.

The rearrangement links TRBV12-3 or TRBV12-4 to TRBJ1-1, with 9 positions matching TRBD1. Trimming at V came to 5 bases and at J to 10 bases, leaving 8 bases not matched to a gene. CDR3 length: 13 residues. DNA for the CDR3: TGTGCCAGCAGTACCCGGGACAGGGTGGGAGCTTTCTTT. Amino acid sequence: CASSTRDRVGAFF.

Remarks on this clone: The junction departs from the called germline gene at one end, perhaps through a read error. The CDR3 loop is CANRDRNPGELFF. DNA of the CDR3: TGTGCCAACCGGGACAGGAACCCCGGGGAGCTGTTTTTT. The chain couples TRBV7-9 to TRBJ2-2, with 8 bases fitting TRBD1. Per the germline V gene, CDR1 is SEHNR and CDR2 is FQNEAQ (reference sequence). CDR3 size: 13 residues.

This chain's CDR3 is CASSLWGGLSYEQYF. CDR3 nucleotide sequence: TGTGCCAGCAGCTTGTGGGGGGGACTTTCCTACGAGCAGTACTTC. The chain joins TRBV5-4 to TRBJ2-7; TRBD2 matches at 7 bases. The CDR3 runs 15 residues. Germline V gene lookup returns CDR1 SGHNT and CDR2 YYREEE (reference sequence). Trimming at V came to 1 base and at J to 1 base, leaving 5 bases not matched to a gene.

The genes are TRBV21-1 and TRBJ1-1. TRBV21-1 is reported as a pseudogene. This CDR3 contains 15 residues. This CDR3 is CASSKEGTSNTEAFF. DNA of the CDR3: TGTGCCAGCAGCAAAGAAGGGACTTCGAACACTGAAGCTTTCTTT.

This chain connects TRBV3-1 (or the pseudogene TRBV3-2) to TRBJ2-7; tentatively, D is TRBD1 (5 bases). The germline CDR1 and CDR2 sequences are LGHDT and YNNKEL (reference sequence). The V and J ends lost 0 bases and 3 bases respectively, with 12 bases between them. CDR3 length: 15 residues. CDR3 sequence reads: CASSQDPAGYYEQYF. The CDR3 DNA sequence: TGTGCCAGCAGCCAAGATCCGGCAGGGTACTACGAGCAGTACTTC.

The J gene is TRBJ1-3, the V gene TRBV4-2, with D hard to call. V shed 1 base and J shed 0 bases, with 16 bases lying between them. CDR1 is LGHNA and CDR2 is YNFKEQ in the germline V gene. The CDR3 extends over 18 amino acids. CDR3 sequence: CASSQASQGALSGNTIYF. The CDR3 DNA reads TGTGCCAGCAGCCAAGCATCGCAAGGAGCCCTCTCTGGAAACACCATATATTTT.

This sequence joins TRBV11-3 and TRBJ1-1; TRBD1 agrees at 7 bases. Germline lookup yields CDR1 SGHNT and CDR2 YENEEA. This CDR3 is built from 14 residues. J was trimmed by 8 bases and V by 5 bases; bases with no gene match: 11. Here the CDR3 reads CASSGGGGLDEAFF. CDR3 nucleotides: TGTGCCAGCAGCGGAGGAGGGGGCTTAGACGAAGCTTTCTTT.

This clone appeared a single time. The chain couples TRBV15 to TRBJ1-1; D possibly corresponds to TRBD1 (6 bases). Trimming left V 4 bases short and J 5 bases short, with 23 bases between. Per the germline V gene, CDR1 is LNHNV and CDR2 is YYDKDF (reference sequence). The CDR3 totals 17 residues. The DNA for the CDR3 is TGTGCCACCAGCAAAGGGGGTTATCGGGGAATACGAACTGAAGCTTTCTTT. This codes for CATSKGGYRGIRTEAFF. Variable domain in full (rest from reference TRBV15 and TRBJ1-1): DAMVIQNPRYQVTQFGKPVTLSCSQTLNHNVMYWYQQKSSQAPKLLFHYYDKDFNNEADTPDNFQSRRPNTSFCFLDIRSPGLGDTAMYLCATSKGGYRGIRTEAFFGQGTRLTVV.

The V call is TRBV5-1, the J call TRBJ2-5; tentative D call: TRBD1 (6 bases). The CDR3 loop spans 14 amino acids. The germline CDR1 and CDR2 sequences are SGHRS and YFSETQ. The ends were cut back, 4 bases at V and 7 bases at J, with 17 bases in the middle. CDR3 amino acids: CASSPRGGEVTQYF. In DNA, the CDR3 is TGCGCCAGCAGCCCTAGAGGGGGTGAGGTGACCCAGTACTTC.

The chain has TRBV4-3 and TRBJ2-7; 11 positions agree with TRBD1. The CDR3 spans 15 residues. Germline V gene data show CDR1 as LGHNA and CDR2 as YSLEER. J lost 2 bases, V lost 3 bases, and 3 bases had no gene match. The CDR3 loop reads CASSQAGQGAYEQYF. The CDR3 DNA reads TGCGCCAGCAGCCAGGCGGGACAGGGGGCCTACGAGCAGTACTTC.

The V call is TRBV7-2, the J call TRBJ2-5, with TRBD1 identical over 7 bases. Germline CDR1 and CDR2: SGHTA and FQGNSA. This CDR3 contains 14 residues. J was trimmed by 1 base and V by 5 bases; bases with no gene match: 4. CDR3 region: CASSPGTAQETQYF. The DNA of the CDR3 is TGTGCCAGCAGCCCCGGGACAGCCCAAGAGACCCAGTACTTC.

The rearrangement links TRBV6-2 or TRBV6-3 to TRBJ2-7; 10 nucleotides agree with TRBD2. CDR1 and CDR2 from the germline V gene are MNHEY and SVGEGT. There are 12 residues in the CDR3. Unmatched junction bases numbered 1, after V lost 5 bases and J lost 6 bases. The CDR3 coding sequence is TGTGCCAGCAGTCGGACTAGCGGCGAGCAGTACTTC. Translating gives CASSRTSGEQYF.